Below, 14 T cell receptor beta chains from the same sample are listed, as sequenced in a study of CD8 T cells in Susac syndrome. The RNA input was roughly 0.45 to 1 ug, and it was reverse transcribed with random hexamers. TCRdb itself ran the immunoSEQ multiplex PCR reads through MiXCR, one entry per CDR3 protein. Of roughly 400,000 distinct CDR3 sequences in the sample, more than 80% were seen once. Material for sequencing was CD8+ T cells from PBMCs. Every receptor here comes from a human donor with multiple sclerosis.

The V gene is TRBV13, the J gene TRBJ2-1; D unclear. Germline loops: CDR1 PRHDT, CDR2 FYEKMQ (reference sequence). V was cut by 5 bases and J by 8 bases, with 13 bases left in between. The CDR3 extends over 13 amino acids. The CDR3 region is CASSPPERYEQFF. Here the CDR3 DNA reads TGTGCCAGCAGCCCGCCGGAGAGATATGAGCAGTTCTTC.

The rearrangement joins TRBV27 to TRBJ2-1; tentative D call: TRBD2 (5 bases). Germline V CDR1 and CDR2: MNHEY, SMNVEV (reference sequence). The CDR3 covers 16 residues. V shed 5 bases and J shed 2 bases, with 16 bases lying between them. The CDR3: CASSPRTLSAYNEQFF. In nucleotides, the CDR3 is TGTGCCAGCAGTCCCCGGACTCTTTCTGCCTACAATGAGCAGTTCTTC.

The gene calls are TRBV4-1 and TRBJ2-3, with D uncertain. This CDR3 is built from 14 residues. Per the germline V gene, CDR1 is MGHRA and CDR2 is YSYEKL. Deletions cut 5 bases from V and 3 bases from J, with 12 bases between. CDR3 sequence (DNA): TGCGCCAGCAGCGCGTGGCCCTCTACAGATACGCAGTATTTT. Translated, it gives CASSAWPSTDTQYF.

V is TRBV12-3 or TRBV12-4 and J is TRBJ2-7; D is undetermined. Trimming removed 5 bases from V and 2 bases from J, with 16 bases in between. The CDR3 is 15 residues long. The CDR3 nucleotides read TGTGCCAGCAGTCTTTCTACGGTAGATCCCTACGAGCAGTACTTC. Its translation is CASSLSTVDPYEQYF.

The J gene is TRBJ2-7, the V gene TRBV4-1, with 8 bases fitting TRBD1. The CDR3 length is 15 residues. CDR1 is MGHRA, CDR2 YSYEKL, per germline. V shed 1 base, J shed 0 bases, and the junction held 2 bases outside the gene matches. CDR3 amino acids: CASSQGTGYSYEQYF. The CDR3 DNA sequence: TGCGCCAGCAGCCAAGGGACAGGGTACTCCTACGAGCAGTACTTC.

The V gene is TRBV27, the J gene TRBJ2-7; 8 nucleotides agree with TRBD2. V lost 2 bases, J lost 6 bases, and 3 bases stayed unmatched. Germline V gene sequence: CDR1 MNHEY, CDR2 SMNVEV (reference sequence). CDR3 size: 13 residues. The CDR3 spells CASSLAGGLEQYF. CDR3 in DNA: TGTGCCAGCAGTTTAGCGGGGGGCCTCGAGCAGTACTTC.

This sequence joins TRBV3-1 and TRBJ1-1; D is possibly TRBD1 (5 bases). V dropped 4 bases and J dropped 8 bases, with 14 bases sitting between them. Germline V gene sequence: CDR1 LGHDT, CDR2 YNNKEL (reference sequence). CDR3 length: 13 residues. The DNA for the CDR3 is TGTGCCAGCAGCCTCGGACCGGGGGAGGAAGCTTTCTTT. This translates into CASSLGPGEEAFF.

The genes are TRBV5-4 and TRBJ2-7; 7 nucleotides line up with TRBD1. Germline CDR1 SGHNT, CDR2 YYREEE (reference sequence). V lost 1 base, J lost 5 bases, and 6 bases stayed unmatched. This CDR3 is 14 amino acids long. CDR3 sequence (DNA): TGTGCCAGCAGCTTGATCGACAGGGCCGACGAGCAGTACTTC. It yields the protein CASSLIDRADEQYF.

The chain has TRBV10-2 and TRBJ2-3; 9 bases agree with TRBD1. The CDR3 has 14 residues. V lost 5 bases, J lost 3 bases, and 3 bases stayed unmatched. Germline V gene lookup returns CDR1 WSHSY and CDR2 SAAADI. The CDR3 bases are TGCGCCAGCAGTTGGACAGGGGTGACAGATACGCAGTATTTT. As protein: CASSWTGVTDTQYF.

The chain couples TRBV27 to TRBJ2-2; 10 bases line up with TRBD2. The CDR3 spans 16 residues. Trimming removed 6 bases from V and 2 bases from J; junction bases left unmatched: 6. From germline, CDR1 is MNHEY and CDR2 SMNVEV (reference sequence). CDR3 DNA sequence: TGTGCCAGCAGCTCCCCTAGCGGGAGAAACACCGGGGAGCTGTTTTTT. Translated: CASSSPSGRNTGELFF.

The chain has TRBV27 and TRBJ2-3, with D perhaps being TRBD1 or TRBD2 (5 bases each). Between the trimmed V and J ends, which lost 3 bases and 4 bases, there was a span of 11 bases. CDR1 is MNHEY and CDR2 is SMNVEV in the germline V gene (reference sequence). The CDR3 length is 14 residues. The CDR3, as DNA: TGTGCCAGCAGTTTTCTGGGACGGCCAGATACGCAGTATTTT. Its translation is CASSFLGRPDTQYF.

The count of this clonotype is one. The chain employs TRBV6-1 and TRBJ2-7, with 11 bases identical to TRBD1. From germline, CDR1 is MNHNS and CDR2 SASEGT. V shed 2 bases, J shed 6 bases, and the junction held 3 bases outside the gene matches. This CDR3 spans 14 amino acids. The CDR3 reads CASSERGQGVEQYF. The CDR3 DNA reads TGTGCCAGCAGTGAAAGGGGACAGGGGGTCGAGCAGTACTTC.

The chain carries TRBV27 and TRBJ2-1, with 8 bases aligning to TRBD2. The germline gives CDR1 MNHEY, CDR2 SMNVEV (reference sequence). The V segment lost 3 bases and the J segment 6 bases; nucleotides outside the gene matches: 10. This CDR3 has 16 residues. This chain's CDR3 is CASSFISGLALNEQFF. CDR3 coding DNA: TGTGCCAGCAGTTTTATTTCCGGACTAGCCCTCAATGAGCAGTTCTTC.

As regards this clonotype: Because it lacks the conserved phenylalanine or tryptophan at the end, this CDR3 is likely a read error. The CDR3 region is CASSFPGTSGQETQYS. CDR3 coding DNA: TGTGCCAGCAGCTTTCCCGGGACTAGCGGGCAAGAGACCCAGTACTCC. This rearrangement joins TRBV7-9 to TRBJ2-5, with 12 nucleotides matching TRBD2. Germline loops: CDR1 SEHNR, CDR2 FQNEAQ (reference sequence). The CDR3 sequence is 16 residues long. V gave up 3 bases and J gave up 2 bases; unmatched junction bases: 4.